Shown below are 20 T cell receptor beta chains from a single sample sequenced in a study of blood T cell repertoires in COVID-19 (dated by TCRdb to 2018 to 2020). Preparation of the library involved the immunoSEQ multiplex PCR assay. TCRdb provides this immuneACCESS table in a form limited to in-frame rearrangements. Some clones are lacking; in checked studies, under half of them reflect an unresolved V gene, and why the rest are absent is not known. The sample table records 100,000 to 150,000 clones; 88% of these occur just once. 1.5% to 1.9% of the sample belongs to the ten largest clones. The sample consisted of peripheral blood. The receptors come from a human donor in a cohort sampled during active COVID-19.

This chain joins TRBV4-1 and TRBJ2-1, with D possibly being TRBD1 (5 bases). The germline CDR1 and CDR2 sequences are MGHRA and YSYEKL. Trimming cost V 4 bases and J 0 bases, with 16 bases left between them. The CDR3 is made up of 17 amino acids. CDR3 bases: TGCGCCAGCAGCCGCTTGCAGGGAAGTCCCTCCTACAATGAGCAGTTCTTC. It translates to CASSRLQGSPSYNEQFF.

This chain's CDR3 is CATSRATGEKLFF. In DNA form, the CDR3 reads TGTGCCACCAGCAGAGCTACGGGGGAAAAACTGTTTTTT. The chain uses TRBV15 and TRBJ1-4; D call uncertain. CDR3 length equals 13 residues. CDR1 is LNHNV and CDR2 is YYDKDF in the germline V gene (reference sequence). Trimming cost V 1 base and J 8 bases, with 8 bases left between them.

The chain employs TRBV5-1 and TRBJ2-3, with D maybe TRBD2 (6 bases). Per germline, CDR1 SGHRS and CDR2 YFSETQ. V dropped 3 bases and J dropped 1 base, with 15 bases sitting between them. The CDR3 runs 16 residues. In DNA form, the CDR3 reads TGCGCCAGCAGCTGGGGGGAGTGGGGAGGCACAGATACGCAGTATTTT. This codes for CASSWGEWGGTDTQYF. The full variable domain, its missing parts supplied by reference TRBV5-1 and TRBJ2-3, is KAGVTQTPRYLIKTRGQQVTLSCSPISGHRSVSWYQQTPGQGLQFLFEYFSETQRNKGNFPGRFSGRQFSNSRSEMNVSTLELGDSALYLCASSWGEWGGTDTQYFGPGTRLTVL.

This clone occurred once. The chain carries TRBV11-2 and TRBJ2-3; 7 bases agree with TRBD2. The CDR3 runs 17 residues. Germline CDR1 reads SGHAT; CDR2 reads FQNNGV. J was trimmed by 1 base and V by 1 base; bases with no gene match: 8. The CDR3, as DNA: TGTGCCAGCAGCTTAGCGACGGCTCTAGCGGGCACAGATACGCAGTATTTT. It encodes CASSLATALAGTDTQYF. Full variable domain (remainder filled in from reference TRBV11-2 and TRBJ2-3): EAGVAQSPRYKIIEKRQSVAFWCNPISGHATLYWYQQILGQGPKLLIQFQNNGVVDDSQLPKDRFSAERLKGVDSTLKIQPAKLEDSAVYLCASSLATALAGTDTQYFGPGTRLTVL.

J is TRBJ2-4 and V is TRBV7-9; TRBD2 might be the D (5 bases). The V and J ends lost 5 bases and 4 bases respectively, with 18 bases between them. This CDR3 is 16 amino acids long. From germline, CDR1 is SEHNR and CDR2 FQNEAQ (reference sequence). The CDR3 DNA follows: TGTGCCAGCAGCCCAGAGGTTGGAGGCCCTAAAAACATTCAGTACTTC. This codes for CASSPEVGGPKNIQYF.

This sequence joins TRBV7-9 and TRBJ2-3, with a possible D match to TRBD1 (7 bases). This CDR3 comprises 15 residues. The germline CDR1 and CDR2 sequences are SEHNR and FQNEAQ (reference sequence). Trimming pared 5 bases from V and 3 bases from J, leaving 15 bases between. The CDR3 DNA follows: TGTGCCAGCAGCCGAGGAGGGGGCGGAACAGATACGCAGTATTTT. Translated, it gives CASSRGGGGTDTQYF.

This clone occurred once. The DNA of the CDR3 is TGTGCCAGCAGTCCGACAGGACCCAACCAAGAGACCCAGTACTTC. Encoded protein: CASSPTGPNQETQYF. The V call is TRBV28, the J call TRBJ2-5; D is possibly TRBD1 (6 bases). The CDR3 extends over 15 amino acids. Germline-derived CDR1 and CDR2 are MDHEN and SYDVKM. V was cut by 5 bases and J by 0 bases, with 13 bases left in between.

The rearrangement uses TRBV28 and TRBJ1-1, with TRBD1 identical over 7 bases. The ends lost 6 bases at V and 0 bases at J; junction bases unmatched: 13. Germline CDR1 and CDR2: MDHEN and SYDVKM. This CDR3 spans 17 amino acids. The CDR3 sequence: CASRHPGTASMNTEAFF. In DNA, the CDR3 is TGTGCCAGCAGGCACCCTGGGACAGCATCCATGAACACTGAAGCTTTCTTT.

Here the CDR3 DNA reads TGTGCCAGCAGTTTAAGGGGTGGTGGATACTTTGAAAAACTGTTTTTT. Its protein product is CASSLRGGGYFEKLFF. This chain uses TRBV27 with TRBJ1-4, with D perhaps matching TRBD1 (5 bases). CDR1 and CDR2 from the germline V gene are MNHEY and SMNVEV (reference sequence). The CDR3 is 16 residues long. Trimming pared 2 bases from V and 7 bases from J, leaving 17 bases between. Variable domain in full (rest from reference TRBV27 and TRBJ1-4): EAQVTQNPRYLITVTGKKLTVTCSQNMNHEYMSWYRQDPGLGLRQIYYSMNVEVTDKGDVPEGYKVSRKEKRNFPLILESPSPNQTSLYFCASSLRGGGYFEKLFFGSGTQLSVL.

CDR3 amino acids: CATSREAEGAFF. The CDR3 DNA follows: TGTGCCACCAGCAGAGAAGCTGAGGGAGCTTTCTTT. The J gene is TRBJ1-1, the V gene TRBV15, with D unresolved. V was shortened by 0 bases and J by 10 bases, with 9 bases between the two germline ends. The germline gives CDR1 LNHNV, CDR2 YYDKDF (reference sequence). CDR3 size: 12 residues.

This sequence joins TRBV4-1 and TRBJ2-2; no definite D call. The length of the CDR3 is 14 residues. With 0 bases removed from V and 5 bases from J, the gap between germline ends came to 7 bases. CDR1 is MGHRA and CDR2 is YSYEKL in the germline V gene. The CDR3 protein is CASSQDSGTGELFF. CDR3 bases: TGCGCCAGCAGCCAAGATTCCGGGACCGGGGAGCTGTTTTTT.

This chain uses TRBV3-1 (or the pseudogene TRBV3-2) with TRBJ2-7; 11 nucleotides line up with TRBD2. From germline, CDR1 is LGHDT and CDR2 YNNKEL (reference sequence). This CDR3 comprises 15 residues. With V trimmed by 4 bases and J by 2 bases, 4 bases remained unmatched. The CDR3 DNA is TGTGCCAGCAGCCCTACTAGCGGGGGAACCTACGAGCAGTACTTC. It is translated as CASSPTSGGTYEQYF.

The rearrangement joins TRBV11-2 to TRBJ1-4, with 9 nucleotides matching TRBD1. J lost 6 bases, V lost 5 bases, and 7 bases had no gene match. Germline V gene sequence: CDR1 SGHAT, CDR2 FQNNGV. CDR3 size: 15 residues. Here the CDR3 reads CASSQDWTGDEKLFF. The CDR3, as DNA: TGTGCCAGCAGCCAAGACTGGACAGGGGATGAAAAACTGTTTTTT.

The chain joins TRBV6-5 to TRBJ2-7; D might be TRBD2 (5 bases). The V gene's germline CDR1 is MNHEY and CDR2 SVGAGI. Trimming took off 6 bases at V and 1 base at J, with 13 bases between the two ends. This CDR3 comprises 14 residues. As DNA, the CDR3 is TGTGCCAGCAGCCTCGGCGGGTCTTCCTACGAGCAGTACTTC. Residues: CASSLGGSSYEQYF.

DNA of the CDR3: TGTGCCAGCAGCCCCAACGGGATAGCGGGGTACAATGAGCAGTTCTTC. Translation gives CASSPNGIAGYNEQFF. The chain has TRBV9 and TRBJ2-1; 8 bases are a match to TRBD2. Germline-derived CDR1 and CDR2 are SGDLS and YYNGEE. The CDR3 contains 16 residues. V shed 4 bases, J shed 4 bases, and the junction held 10 bases outside the gene matches.

This clone is a singleton in its sample. The chain is built from TRBV5-1 and TRBJ2-1, with TRBD1 identical over 12 bases. Germline loops: CDR1 SGHRS, CDR2 YFSETQ. The V segment lost 6 bases and the J segment 7 bases; nucleotides outside the gene matches: 11. The CDR3 extends over 16 amino acids. CDR3 in amino acids: CASKGPGQGAWNEQFF. The CDR3, as DNA: TGCGCCAGCAAGGGCCCGGGACAGGGGGCTTGGAATGAGCAGTTCTTC. Complete variable domain (other parts from reference TRBV5-1 and TRBJ2-1): KAGVTQTPRYLIKTRGQQVTLSCSPISGHRSVSWYQQTPGQGLQFLFEYFSETQRNKGNFPGRFSGRQFSNSRSEMNVSTLELGDSALYLCASKGPGQGAWNEQFFGPGTRLTVL.

This clone was seen only once. V gene TRBV3-1 (or the pseudogene TRBV3-2) combines with J gene TRBJ2-2; 9 nucleotides match TRBD2. The V segment lost 4 bases and the J segment 4 bases; nucleotides outside the gene matches: 4. This CDR3 is 15 amino acids long. The germline CDR1 and CDR2 sequences are LGHDT and YNNKEL (reference sequence). CDR3 nucleotides: TGTGCCAGCAGCCCGGGACTAGCAGGCACCGGGGAGCTGTTTTTT. Residues: CASSPGLAGTGELFF.

V is TRBV24-1 and J is TRBJ1-1; TRBD1 agrees at 10 bases. Losses at the gene ends were 2 bases for V and 4 bases for J; bases not matched to a gene: 6. This CDR3 is 16 amino acids long. Germline V gene lookup returns CDR1 KGHDR and CDR2 SFDVKD. As DNA, the CDR3 is TGTGCCACCAGTGATTCCAGACAGGGGGCTGGCACTGAAGCTTTCTTT. Its translation: CATSDSRQGAGTEAFF.

The genes are TRBV30 and TRBJ1-1; D uncertain. Trimming removed 3 bases from V and 3 bases from J, with 8 bases in between. Germline CDR1 GTSNPN, CDR2 SVGIG (reference sequence). The CDR3 runs 12 residues. The CDR3 DNA is TGTGCCTGGAGGCAGGACTACACTGAAGCTTTCTTT. It codes for CAWRQDYTEAFF.

The V gene is TRBV5-5, the J gene TRBJ2-7; D is unresolved. CDR3 length: 15 residues. Trimming took off 0 bases at V and 0 bases at J, with 10 bases between the two ends. In germline, CDR1 is SGHKS, CDR2 YYEKEE (reference sequence). As DNA, the CDR3 is TGTGCCAGCAGCTTGGGTCAGGCCCTCTCCTACGAGCAGTACTTC. Translation: CASSLGQALSYEQYF.